The rows below give T cell receptor beta chains drawn from one sample of a study of STAT5B mutations in CD4+ large granular lymphocyte leukemia. TCRdb's copy holds only in-frame clones and misses some; the assay was immunoSEQ multiplex PCR. The table lists about 46,000 clones, more than 65% of them singletons, with 0.3% to 0.45% in the top ten. Sequencing was done on a sample of CD4+ T cells from blood buffy coats. The receptors shown here come from a human donor in good health. Both conserved end residues are trimmed from each CDR3. Some rows have no size entry. The others give once, few or many, or a class for an expanded clone.

v_call,clone_size,cdr3_aa
TRBV9,NA,ASSVKWGSYDNNEQF
TRBV5-6,NA,ASSLVGNNYGYT
TRBV30,NA,AWSAGGNYEQY
TRBV9,NA,ASSVGQRMNTEAF
TRBV5-1,NA,ASSFVGGSYEQY
TRBV6-1,once,ASKVGGQSGGYT
TRBV11-2,NA,ASSLDRQSEQY
TRBV11-3,NA,ASAGGTDTQY
TRBV2,few,ASSRQGAGNQPQH
TRBV5-1,NA,ASSLTSAYTDTQY
TRBV6-1,NA,ASSARQNTGELF
TRBV6-1,NA,ASSEVMGHTNEQF
TRBV29-1,NA,SVGALQGNTEAF
TRBV9,NA,ASSVASSGGEQY
TRBV15,NA,ATSRGRQGVGYT
TRBV5-1,NA,ASSFSGRAGETQY
TRBV7-9,once,ASSFEGSNTEAF
TRBV5-4,NA,ASTEGGPYNEQF
TRBV28,NA,ASTRAARYEQY
TRBV5-1,once,ASSSSPMNTEAF
TRBV19,NA,ASSIETEIYGYT
TRBV28,NA,ASSPQGSSTDTQY
TRBV11-2,NA,ASSPGTEGPYNSPLH
TRBV7-3,NA,ASSPSPGTSGSNEQF
TRBV11-2,NA,ASSFQGALGETQY
TRBV19,once,ASSIGDWVLGEQF
TRBV25-1,NA,ASTLRPGSVVNEQF
TRBV6-5,NA,ASSYGRSNQPQH
TRBV30,NA,AWSGYYGYT
TRBV21-1,NA,ASSKQDQY
TRBV2,NA,ASSVGTYQPQH